What follows describes a single T cell receptor (beta chain). Its antigen is currently unknown. V was cut by 7 bases and J by 2 bases, with 20 bases left in between. CDR3 length equals 16 residues. Germline values: CDR1 WSHSY, CDR2 SAAADI. The data were taken from a study of identical twins. Whole-study findings and limits: Insertions were reduced in abundant cord blood beta clonotypes but not in memory repertoires.

One entry per CDR3 protein results from TCRdb running MiXCR on the 5' RACE reads. The sample lists around 340,000 distinct CDR3 sequences; approximately 8.7% were seen once. Material: naive T cells sorted from blood. The clonotype comes from a woman between 45 and 60 years old in good health. V is TRBV10-2 and J is TRBJ2-5; maybe TRBD2 (6 bases). CDR3 in DNA: TGCGCCAGCACGGAGGGGACGGGAGTGATTCAAGAGACCCAGTACTTC. Its translation is CASTEGTGVIQETQYF.